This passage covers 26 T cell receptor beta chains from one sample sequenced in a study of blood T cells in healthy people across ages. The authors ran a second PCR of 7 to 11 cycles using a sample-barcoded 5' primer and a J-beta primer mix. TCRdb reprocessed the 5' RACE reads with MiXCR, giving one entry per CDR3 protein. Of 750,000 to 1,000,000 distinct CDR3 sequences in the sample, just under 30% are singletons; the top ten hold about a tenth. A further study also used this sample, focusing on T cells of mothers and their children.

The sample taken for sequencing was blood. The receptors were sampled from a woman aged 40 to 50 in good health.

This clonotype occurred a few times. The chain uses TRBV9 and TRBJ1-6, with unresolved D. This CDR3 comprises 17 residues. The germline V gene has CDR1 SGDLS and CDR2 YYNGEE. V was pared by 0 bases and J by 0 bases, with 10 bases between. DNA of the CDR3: TGTGCCAGCAGCGTAGAAGGTACGAGCTCCTATAATTCACCCCTCCACTTT. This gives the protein CASSVEGTSSYNSPLHF.

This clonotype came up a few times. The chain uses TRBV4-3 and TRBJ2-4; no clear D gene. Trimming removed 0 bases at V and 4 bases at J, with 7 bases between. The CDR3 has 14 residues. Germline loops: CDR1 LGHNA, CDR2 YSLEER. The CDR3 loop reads CASSQDWAKNIQYF. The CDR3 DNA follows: TGCGCCAGCAGCCAAGATTGGGCGAAAAACATTCAGTACTTC.

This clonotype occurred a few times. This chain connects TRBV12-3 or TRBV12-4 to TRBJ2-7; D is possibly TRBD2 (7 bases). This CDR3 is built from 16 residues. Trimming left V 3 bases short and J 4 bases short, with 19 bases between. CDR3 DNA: TGTGCCAGCAGTTTTCGGGGGGCCGCCCTGAATTACGAGCAGTACTTC. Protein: CASSFRGAALNYEQYF.

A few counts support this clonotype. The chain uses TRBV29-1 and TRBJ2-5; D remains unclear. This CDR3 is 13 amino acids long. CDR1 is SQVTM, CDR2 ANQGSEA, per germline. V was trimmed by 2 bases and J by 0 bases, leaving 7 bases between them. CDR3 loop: CSVEILYQETQYF. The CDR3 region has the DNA TGCAGCGTTGAAATCCTATACCAAGAGACCCAGTACTTC.

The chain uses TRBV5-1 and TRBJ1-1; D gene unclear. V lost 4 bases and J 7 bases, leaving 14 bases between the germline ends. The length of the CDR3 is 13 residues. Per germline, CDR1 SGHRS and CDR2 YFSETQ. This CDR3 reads CASSRVAGGEAFF. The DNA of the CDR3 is TGCGCCAGCAGCCGCGTGGCGGGCGGTGAAGCTTTCTTT.

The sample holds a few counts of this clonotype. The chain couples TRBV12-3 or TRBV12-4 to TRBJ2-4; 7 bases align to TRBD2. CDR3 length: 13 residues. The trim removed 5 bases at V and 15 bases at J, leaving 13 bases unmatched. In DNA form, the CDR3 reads TGTGCCAGCAGTCCGGGACTACAAGAGACCCGGTACTTC. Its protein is CASSPGLQETRYF.

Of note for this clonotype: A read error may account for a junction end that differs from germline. DNA of the CDR3: TGTGCCAGCAGCGCGCTACTGAGTAATACGCAATATTTT. Its translation: CASSALLSNTQYF. The chain links TRBV12-3 or TRBV12-4 to TRBJ2-3; the D is unclear. CDR3 length: 13 residues.

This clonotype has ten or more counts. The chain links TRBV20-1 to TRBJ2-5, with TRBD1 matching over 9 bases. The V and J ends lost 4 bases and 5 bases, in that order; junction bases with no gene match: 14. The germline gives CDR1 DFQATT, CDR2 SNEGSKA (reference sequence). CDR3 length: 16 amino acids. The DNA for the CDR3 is TGCAGTGCTACCCCAGTACAGGGGGCACCAAGGGAGACCCAGTACTTC. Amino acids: CSATPVQGAPRETQYF.

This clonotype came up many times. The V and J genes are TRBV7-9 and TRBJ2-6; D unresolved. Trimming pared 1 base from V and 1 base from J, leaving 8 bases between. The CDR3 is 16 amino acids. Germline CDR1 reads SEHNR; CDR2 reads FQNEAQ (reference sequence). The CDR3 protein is CASSLVTVSGANVLTF. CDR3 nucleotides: TGTGCCAGCAGCTTAGTAACGGTATCTGGGGCCAACGTCCTGACTTTC.

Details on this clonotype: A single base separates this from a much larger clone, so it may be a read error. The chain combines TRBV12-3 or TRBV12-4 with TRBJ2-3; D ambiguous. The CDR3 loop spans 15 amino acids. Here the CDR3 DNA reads TGTACCAGCAGTTTAGTGTTGGTGAGCACAGATACGCAGTATTTT. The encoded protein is CTSSLVLVSTDTQYF.

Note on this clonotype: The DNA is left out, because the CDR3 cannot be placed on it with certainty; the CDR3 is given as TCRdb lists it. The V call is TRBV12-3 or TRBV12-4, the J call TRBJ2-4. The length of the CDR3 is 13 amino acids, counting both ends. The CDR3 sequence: CASSSSAGNIQYF.

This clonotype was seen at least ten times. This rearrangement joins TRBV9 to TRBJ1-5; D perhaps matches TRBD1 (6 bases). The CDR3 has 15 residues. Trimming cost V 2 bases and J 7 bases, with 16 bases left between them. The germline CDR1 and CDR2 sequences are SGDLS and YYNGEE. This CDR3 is CASSVSWGAEQPQHF. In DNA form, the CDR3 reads TGTGCCAGCAGCGTTAGCTGGGGGGCAGAACAGCCCCAGCATTTT.

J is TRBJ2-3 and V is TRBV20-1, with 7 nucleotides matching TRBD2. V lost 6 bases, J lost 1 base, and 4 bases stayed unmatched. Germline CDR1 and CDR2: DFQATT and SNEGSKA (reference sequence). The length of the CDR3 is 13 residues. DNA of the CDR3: TGCAGTGCCCGAAGCGGGGGCACAGATACGCAGTATTTT. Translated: CSARSGGTDTQYF.

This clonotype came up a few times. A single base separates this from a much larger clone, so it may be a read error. The CDR3 is CASSDRTSGSYQEAQYF. The CDR3 nucleotides read TGTGCCAGCAGCGACCGGACTAGCGGATCGTACCAAGAGGCCCAGTACTTC. The V gene is TRBV9, the J gene TRBJ2-5, with 10 bases aligning to TRBD2. The CDR3 totals 17 residues. Germline lookup yields CDR1 SGDLS and CDR2 YYNGEE.

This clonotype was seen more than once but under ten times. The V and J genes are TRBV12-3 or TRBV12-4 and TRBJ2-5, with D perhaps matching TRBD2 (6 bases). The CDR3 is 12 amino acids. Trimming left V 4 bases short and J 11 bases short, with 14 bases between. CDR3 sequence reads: CASSSLALEQYF. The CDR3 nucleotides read TGTGCCAGCAGTTCCCTAGCGCTGGAGCAGTACTTC.

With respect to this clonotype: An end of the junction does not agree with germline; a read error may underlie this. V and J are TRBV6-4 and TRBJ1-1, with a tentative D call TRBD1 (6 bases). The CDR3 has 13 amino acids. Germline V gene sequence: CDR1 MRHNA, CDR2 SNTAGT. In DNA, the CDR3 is TGTGCCGGCAGTGAAACAGGGAACACTGAAGCCTTCTTT. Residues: CAGSETGNTEAFF.

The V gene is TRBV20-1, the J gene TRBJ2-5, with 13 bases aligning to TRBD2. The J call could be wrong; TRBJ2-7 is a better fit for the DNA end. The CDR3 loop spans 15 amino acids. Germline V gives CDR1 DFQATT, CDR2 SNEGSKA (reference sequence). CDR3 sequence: CSAGGLAGVYDEQYF. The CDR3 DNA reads TGCAGTGCTGGCGGACTAGCGGGGGTTTATGACGAGCAGTACTTC.

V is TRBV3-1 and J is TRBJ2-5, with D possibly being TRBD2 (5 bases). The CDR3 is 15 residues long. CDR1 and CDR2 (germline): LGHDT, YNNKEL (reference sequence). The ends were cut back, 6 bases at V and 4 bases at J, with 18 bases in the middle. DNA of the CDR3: TGTGCCAGCAGTCTCAGAGGGCCCTCCGGAGAGACCCAGTACTTC. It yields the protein CASSLRGPSGETQYF.

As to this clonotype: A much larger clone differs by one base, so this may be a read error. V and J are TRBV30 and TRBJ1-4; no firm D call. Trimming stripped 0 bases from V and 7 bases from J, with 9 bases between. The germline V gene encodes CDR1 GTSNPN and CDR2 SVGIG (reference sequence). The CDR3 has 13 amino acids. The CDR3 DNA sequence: TGTGCCTGGAGTGTACGGAATAGTGAAAAACTGTTTTTT. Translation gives CAWSVRNSEKLFF.

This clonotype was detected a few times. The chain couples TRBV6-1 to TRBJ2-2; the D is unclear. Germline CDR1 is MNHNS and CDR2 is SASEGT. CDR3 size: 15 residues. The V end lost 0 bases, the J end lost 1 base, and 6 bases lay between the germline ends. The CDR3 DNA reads TGTGCCAGCAGTGAAGCCCGAAAGAACACCGGGGAGCTGTTTTTT. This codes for CASSEARKNTGELFF.

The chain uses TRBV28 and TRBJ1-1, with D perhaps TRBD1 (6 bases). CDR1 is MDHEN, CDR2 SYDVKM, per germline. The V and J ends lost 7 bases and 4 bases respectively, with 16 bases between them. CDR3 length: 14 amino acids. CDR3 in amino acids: CASIFGGPSTEAFF. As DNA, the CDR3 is TGTGCCAGCATTTTCGGGGGCCCGAGCACTGAAGCTTTCTTT.

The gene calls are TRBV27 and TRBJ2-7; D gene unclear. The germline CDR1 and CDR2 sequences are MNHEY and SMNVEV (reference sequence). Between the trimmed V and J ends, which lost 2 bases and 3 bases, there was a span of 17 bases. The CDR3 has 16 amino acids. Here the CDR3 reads CASSLGHGKGNYEQYF. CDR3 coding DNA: TGTGCCAGCAGTTTAGGCCACGGAAAAGGTAACTACGAGCAGTACTTC.

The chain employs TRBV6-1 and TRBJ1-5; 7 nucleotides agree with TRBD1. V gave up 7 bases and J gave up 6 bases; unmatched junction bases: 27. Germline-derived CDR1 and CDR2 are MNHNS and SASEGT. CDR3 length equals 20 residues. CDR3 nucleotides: TGTGCCAGCACCACACTCGGGTATCAGGGACAGCAGATTTTCGGTCAGCCCCAGCATTTT. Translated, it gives CASTTLGYQGQQIFGQPQHF.

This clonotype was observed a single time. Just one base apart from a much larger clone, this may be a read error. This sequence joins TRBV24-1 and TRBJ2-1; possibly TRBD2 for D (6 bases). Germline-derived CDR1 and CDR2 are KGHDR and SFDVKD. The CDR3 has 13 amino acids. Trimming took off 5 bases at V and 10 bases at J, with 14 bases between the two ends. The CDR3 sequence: CATSVAGEDEQFF. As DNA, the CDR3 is TGTGCCACCAGTGTCGCCGGGGAGGACGAGCAGTTCTTC.

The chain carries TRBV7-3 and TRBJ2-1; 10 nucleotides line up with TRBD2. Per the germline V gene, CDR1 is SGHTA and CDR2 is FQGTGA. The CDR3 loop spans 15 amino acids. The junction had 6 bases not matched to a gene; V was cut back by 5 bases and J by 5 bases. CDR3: CASSPTSGVDNEQFF. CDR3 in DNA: TGTGCCAGCAGCCCCACTAGCGGGGTCGACAATGAGCAGTTCTTC.

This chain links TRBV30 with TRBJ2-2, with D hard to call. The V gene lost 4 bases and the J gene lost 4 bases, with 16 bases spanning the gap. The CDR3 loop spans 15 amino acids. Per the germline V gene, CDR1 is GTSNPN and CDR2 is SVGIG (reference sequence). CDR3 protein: CAWMPLSYSTGELFF. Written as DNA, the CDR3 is TGTGCCTGGATGCCCCTGTCGTACTCCACCGGGGAGCTGTTTTTT.